This T cell receptor beta chain is drawn from a study of blood T cell repertoires in COVID-19. Study context: Samples representing acute and convalescent COVID-19 were sourced from the United States, Italy and Spain.

The authors' processing: Reference gene primer amplification in the assay estimated nucleated cell counts. Repertoires were generated with immunoSEQ multiplex PCR, while TCRdb's copy carries only in-frame clones and drops some. That table furnishes V, J and clone size, whereas the DNA furnished D and trimming. The table has some 80,000 clones, about four fifths seen once. Material for sequencing was peripheral blood. The sequence derives from a woman aged 40 to 50 with active or convalescent COVID-19.

The CDR3 region is CASSRRGFSGLGNTGELFF. The CDR3 nucleotides are TGTGCCAGCTCACGGAGGGGGTTCTCGGGACTAGGCAACACCGGGGAGCTGTTTTTT. The V and J genes are TRBV18 and TRBJ2-2, with TRBD2 matching over 8 bases. The CDR3 loop spans 19 amino acids. Germline V gene lookup returns CDR1 KGHSH and CDR2 LQKENI. The junction had 15 bases not matched to a gene; V was cut back by 4 bases and J by 2 bases.